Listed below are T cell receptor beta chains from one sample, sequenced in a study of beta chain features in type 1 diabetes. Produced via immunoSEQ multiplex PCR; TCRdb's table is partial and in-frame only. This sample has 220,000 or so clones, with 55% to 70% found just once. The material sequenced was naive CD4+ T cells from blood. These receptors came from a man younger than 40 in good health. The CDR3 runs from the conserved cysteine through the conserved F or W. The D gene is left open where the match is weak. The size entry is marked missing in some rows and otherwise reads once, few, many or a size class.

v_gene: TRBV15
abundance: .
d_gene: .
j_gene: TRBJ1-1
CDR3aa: CATSREVAQVNTEAFF
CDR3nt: TGTGCCACCAGCAGAGAGGTGGCACAAGTGAACACTGAAGCTTTCTTT

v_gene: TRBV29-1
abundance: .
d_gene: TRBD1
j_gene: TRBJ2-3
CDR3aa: CSVARGRTDTQYF
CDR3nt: TGCAGCGTTGCCAGGGGGCGCACAGATACGCAGTATTTT

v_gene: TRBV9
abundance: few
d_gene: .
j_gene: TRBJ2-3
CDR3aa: CASSVKGSTDTQYF
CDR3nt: TGTGCCAGCAGCGTAAAAGGATCCACAGATACGCAGTATTTT

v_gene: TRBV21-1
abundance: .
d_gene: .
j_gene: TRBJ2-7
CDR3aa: CASSTKGGQGFYEQYF
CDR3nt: TGTGCCAGCAGCACTAAAGGGGGACAGGGTTTCTACGAGCAGTACTTC

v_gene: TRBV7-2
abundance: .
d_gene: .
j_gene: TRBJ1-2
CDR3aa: CASSSRGLDTYGYTF
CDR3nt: TGTGCCAGCAGCTCACGGGGTCTTGACACCTATGGCTACACCTTC

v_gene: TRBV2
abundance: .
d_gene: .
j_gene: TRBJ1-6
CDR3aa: CASSGSDNSPLHF
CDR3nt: TGTGCCAGCAGTGGGTCGGATAATTCACCCCTCCACTTT

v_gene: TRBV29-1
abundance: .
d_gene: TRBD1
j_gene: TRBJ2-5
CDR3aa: CSAAGQGKETQYF
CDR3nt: TGCAGCGCAGCCGGACAGGGGAAAGAGACCCAGTACTTC

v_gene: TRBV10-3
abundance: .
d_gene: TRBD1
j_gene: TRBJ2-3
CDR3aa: CAISESDRGPTDTQYF
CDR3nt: TGTGCCATCAGTGAGTCCGACAGGGGGCCGACAGATACGCAGTATTTT

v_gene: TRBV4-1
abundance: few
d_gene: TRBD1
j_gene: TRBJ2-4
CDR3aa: CASSQPTGVHIQYF
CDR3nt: TGCGCCAGCAGCCAACCCACAGGGGTACACATTCAGTACTTC

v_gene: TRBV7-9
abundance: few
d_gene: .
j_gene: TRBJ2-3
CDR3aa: CASRPTRQYTDTQYF
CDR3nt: TGTGCCAGCAGACCTACCCGACAGTACACAGATACGCAGTATTTT

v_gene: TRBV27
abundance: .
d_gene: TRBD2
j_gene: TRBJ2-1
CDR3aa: CASSIRTSGRHNEQFF
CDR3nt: TGTGCCAGCAGTATCCGGACTAGCGGGAGGCACAATGAGCAGTTCTTC

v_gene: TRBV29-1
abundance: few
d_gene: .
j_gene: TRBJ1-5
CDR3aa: CSVEVAGANQPQHF
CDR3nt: TGCAGCGTTGAAGTGGCGGGGGCGAACCAGCCCCAGCATTTT

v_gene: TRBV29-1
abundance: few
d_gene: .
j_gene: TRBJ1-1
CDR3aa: CSVSTNTEAFF
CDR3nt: TGCAGCGTTAGCACAAACACTGAAGCTTTCTTT

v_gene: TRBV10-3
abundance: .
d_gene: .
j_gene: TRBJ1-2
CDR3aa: CAISADLNYGYTF
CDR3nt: TGTGCCATCAGCGCGGACCTAAACTATGGCTACACCTTC

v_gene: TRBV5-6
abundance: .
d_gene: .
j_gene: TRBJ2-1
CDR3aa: CASSSPYKSYNEQFF
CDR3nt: TGTGCCAGCAGCTCACCCTACAAGTCATACAATGAGCAGTTCTTC

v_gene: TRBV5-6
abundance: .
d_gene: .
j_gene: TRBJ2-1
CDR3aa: CASSVSGTRYNEQFF
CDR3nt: TGTGCCAGCAGCGTTAGCGGTACCCGATACAATGAGCAGTTCTTC

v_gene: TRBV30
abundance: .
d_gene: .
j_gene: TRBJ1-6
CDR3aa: CAWSAAPGQNSPLHF
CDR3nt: TGTGCCTGGAGCGCCGCCCCAGGGCAAAATTCACCCCTCCACTTT

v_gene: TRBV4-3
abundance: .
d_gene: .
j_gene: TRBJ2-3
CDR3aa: CASSQDQRDSGGDTQYF
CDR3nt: TGCGCCAGCAGCCAAGATCAACGGGACTCGGGTGGAGATACGCAGTATTTT

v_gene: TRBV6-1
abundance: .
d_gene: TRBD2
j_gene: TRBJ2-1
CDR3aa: CASSARGVIYNEQFF
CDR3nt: TGTGCCAGCAGTGCACGGGGGGTCATCTACAATGAGCAGTTCTTC

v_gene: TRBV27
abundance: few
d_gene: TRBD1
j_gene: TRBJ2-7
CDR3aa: CASSLRTGSGWGEQYF
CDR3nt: TGTGCCAGCAGTTTACGGACAGGGTCTGGCTGGGGCGAGCAGTACTTC

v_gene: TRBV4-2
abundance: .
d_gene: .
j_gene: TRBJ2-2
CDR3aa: CASSQDVVLAQVNTGELFF
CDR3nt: TGTGCCAGCAGCCAAGATGTCGTCCTAGCCCAGGTTAACACCGGGGAGCTGTTTTTT

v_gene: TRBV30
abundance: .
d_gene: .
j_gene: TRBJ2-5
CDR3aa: CAWSTGLSTETQYF
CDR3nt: TGTGCCTGGAGCACGGGACTGAGTACTGAGACCCAGTACTTC

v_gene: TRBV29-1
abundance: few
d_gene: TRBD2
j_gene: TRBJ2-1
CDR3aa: CSVRSGWNEQFF
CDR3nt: TGCAGCGTTCGTAGCGGGTGGAATGAGCAGTTCTTC

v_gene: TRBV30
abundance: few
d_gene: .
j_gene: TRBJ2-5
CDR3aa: CAWSVRREETQYF
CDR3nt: TGTGCCTGGAGTGTACGCAGGGAAGAGACCCAGTACTTC

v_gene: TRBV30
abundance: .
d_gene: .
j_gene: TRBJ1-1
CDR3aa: CAWSVNLRTEAFF
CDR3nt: TGTGCCTGGAGTGTAAATCTCAGAACTGAAGCTTTCTTT

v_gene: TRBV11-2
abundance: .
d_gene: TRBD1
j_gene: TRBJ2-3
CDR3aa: CASSLVGDRVGDTQYF
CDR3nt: TGTGCCAGCAGCTTAGTGGGAGACAGGGTCGGAGATACGCAGTATTTT